This entry features one T cell receptor beta chain sequence. The CDR3 runs 15 residues. The V end lost 10 bases, the J end lost 3 bases, and 21 bases lay between the germline ends. Germline V gene lookup returns CDR1 SNHLY and CDR2 FYNNEI. The repertoire was sequenced with immunoSEQ multiplex PCR; TCRdb's copy has only in-frame clones and lacks some. The profile shows hundreds of thousands of clones, approximately 85% of them singletons. The source of the sample is a study of shared T cell receptors in the human thymus. These data also formed part of another study, on human thymus T cells. That paper adds: Corrective heart surgery yielded resections, and these provided the thymus tissue. Highly overlapping thymic repertoires in unrelated individuals were reported by related research.

V is TRBV2 and J is TRBJ1-2; D perhaps matches TRBD1 (6 bases). This TCR was sampled from a girl in the first two years of life with a congenital heart defect. Sample: thymocytes. The CDR3 sequence is CATPGQPQDHYGYTF. CDR3 DNA: TGTGCCACCCCCGGACAGCCCCAAGATCACTATGGCTACACCTTC.